Described below is a single TCR beta chain sequence and its context. Looked up from germline, CDR1 is SGHKS and CDR2 is YYEKEE (reference sequence). The V gene end was trimmed by 5 bases and the J gene end by 4 bases; junction bases not matched to a gene: 3. This CDR3 region has 14 residues. Participants spanned ages roughly 18 to 90 years and resided in roughly 22 US areas. Participants reported their clinical history, and cohort assignment relied on those reports. The table came from immunoSEQ multiplex PCR; TCRdb's copy has only in-frame clones and leaves some out. The sample shows some 330,000 clones, 92% of them seen only once. These data originate in a study of blood T cell repertoires in COVID-19. Study-level background: PBMCs, B-cell-depleted T cells, or T cells provided the cDNA or gDNA that made up the material.

The J gene is TRBJ2-3, the V gene TRBV5-5; 11 positions match TRBD1. The sequence was obtained from a woman in her 30s who had recovered from COVID-19. Sequences were obtained from PBMCs or T cells enriched from blood (not recorded which). The CDR3 DNA follows: TGTGCCAGCAGTTGGACAGGGGGCGCAGATACGCAGTATTTT. Translated, it gives CASSWTGGADTQYF.